Shown below are 21 T cell receptor beta chains from a single sample sequenced in a study of T cells after posttransplantation cyclophosphamide. The data were produced by immunoSEQ multiplex PCR, yet TCRdb's version contains in-frame clones alone and is incomplete. The sample contains more than 35,000 clones, none of them singletons. Sequencing was done on a sample of PBMCs. These receptors were obtained from a man aged 45-65 years in good health, CMV-negative, and a related stem cell transplant donor.

This clone was detected many times. This sequence joins TRBV5-1 and TRBJ2-2, with TRBD1 matching 9 bases. The V and J ends lost 0 bases and 9 bases, in that order; junction bases with no gene match: 3. The CDR3 is made up of 14 amino acids. Looked up from germline, CDR1 is SGHRS and CDR2 is YFSETQ. For the CDR3, the DNA is TGCGCCAGCAGCTTGGGTGGACAGGGGCGGGAGCTGTTTTTT. Translating gives CASSLGGQGRELFF.

This clone was found a few times. The rearrangement uses TRBV2 and TRBJ2-5; D is unclear. The better agreement between TRBJ2-7 and the DNA end casts doubt on the J call. The germline CDR1 and CDR2 sequences are SNHLY and FYNNEI. The CDR3 contains 14 residues. Here the CDR3 reads CASKVRLSDYEQYF. The CDR3 bases are TGTGCCAGCAAGGTGAGACTCAGTGACTACGAGCAGTACTTC.

The table lists this clone with many counts. The chain employs TRBV7-2 and TRBJ2-2; possible D gene TRBD1, 5 bases. In germline, CDR1 is SGHTA, CDR2 FQGNSA. This CDR3 is built from 17 residues. Between the trimmed V and J ends, which lost 2 bases and 4 bases, there was a span of 17 bases. CDR3 sequence: CASSLWSTGGLTGELFF. CDR3 DNA sequence: TGTGCCAGCAGCTTATGGAGTACAGGCGGTCTCACCGGGGAGCTGTTTTTT.

This clone was found many times. This rearrangement joins TRBV2 to TRBJ1-1; TRBD1 matches 8 bases. The CDR3 is 19 amino acids. Germline V CDR1 and CDR2: SNHLY, FYNNEI. Trimming took 3 bases from V and 4 from J; bases not matched to a gene: 19. The CDR3, as DNA: TGTGCCAGCAGTGATGGGACAGGTGACCTTTCAATGTGGAGCACTGAAGCTTTCTTT. Its protein product is CASSDGTGDLSMWSTEAFF.

In this sample, this clone turned up many times. The chain couples TRBV5-5 to TRBJ2-7, with 9 bases aligning to TRBD1. J lost 4 bases, V lost 4 bases, and 9 bases had no gene match. The length of the CDR3 is 15 residues. Germline CDR1 SGHKS, CDR2 YYEKEE (reference sequence). CDR3 DNA: TGTGCCAGCAGCCTGACCGGGACAGGGTGGTACGAGCAGTACTTC. Translating gives CASSLTGTGWYEQYF. The full variable domain, in which reference TRBV5-5 and TRBJ2-7 provide the parts outside the CDR3, is DAGVTQSPTHLIKTRGQQVTLRCSPISGHKSVSWYQQVLGQGPQFIFQYYEKEERGRGNFPDRFSARQFPNYSSELNVNALLLGDSALYLCASSLTGTGWYEQYFGPGTRLTVT.

This clone has ten or more counts. This sequence joins TRBV5-3 and TRBJ2-7, with TRBD2 as a possible D gene (5 bases). TRBV5-3 carries the ORF label, with uncertain function. Trimming removed 4 bases at V and 3 bases at J, with 17 bases between. The CDR3 has 15 residues. CDR3: CARSPAPGDYYEQYF. The CDR3 DNA follows: TGTGCCAGAAGCCCCGCTCCGGGCGACTACTACGAGCAGTACTTC.

This clone was found many times. CDR3 bases: TGTGCCAGCAGTGACTTGAGGGGGCGAGCACCCCTCCACTTT. Protein sequence: CASSDLRGRAPLHF. V is TRBV2 and J is TRBJ1-6, with TRBD1 matching over 7 bases. Per germline, CDR1 SNHLY and CDR2 FYNNEI. The CDR3 loop spans 14 amino acids. V dropped 3 bases and J dropped 11; count of bases not matched to a gene: 7.

This clone was observed at least ten times. The chain links TRBV30 to TRBJ1-5; 7 bases match TRBD1. The junction had 3 bases not matched to a gene; V was cut back by 5 bases and J by 2 bases. Germline V lookup: CDR1 GTSNPN, CDR2 SVGIG (reference sequence). CDR3 size: 13 residues. Written as DNA, the CDR3 is TGTGCCTGGGCCACAGGGGGCAATCAGCCCCAGCATTTT. This encodes CAWATGGNQPQHF.

This clone was picked up many times. The V gene is TRBV5-1, the J gene TRBJ2-2; 7 bases line up with TRBD1. This CDR3 spans 13 amino acids. The trim removed 7 bases at V and 5 bases at J, leaving 5 bases unmatched. From germline, CDR1 is SGHRS and CDR2 YFSETQ. The CDR3: CASGPQGTGELFF. The CDR3 nucleotides are TGCGCCAGCGGCCCACAGGGGACCGGGGAGCTGTTTTTT.

This clone was picked up many times. Germline and junction disagree at one end, which may indicate a read error. This chain joins TRBV7-7 and TRBJ2-7, with D perhaps matching TRBD2 (5 bases). CDR1 and CDR2 (germline): SSHAT, FNYEAQ (reference sequence). The CDR3 is 13 residues long. CDR3 residues: CASSLGHGGEQYF. Written as DNA, the CDR3 is TGTGCTAGCAGCTTAGGTCACGGAGGCGAGCAGTACTTC.

This clone occurred many times. The V call is TRBV5-6, the J call TRBJ2-1; D may be TRBD2 (6 bases). Germline V gene lookup returns CDR1 SGHDT and CDR2 YYEEEE. V shed 0 bases and J shed 0 bases, with 7 bases lying between them. CDR3 size: 15 residues. The CDR3 coding sequence is TGTGCCAGCAGCTTGGTGGGGGGCTCCTACAATGAGCAGTTCTTC. Translation: CASSLVGGSYNEQFF.

This clone was observed a handful of times. The genes are TRBV7-9 and TRBJ2-3; a possible D gene is TRBD1 (6 bases). Trimming cost V 3 bases and J 0 bases, with 10 bases left between them. CDR3 size: 15 residues. Germline V lookup: CDR1 SEHNR, CDR2 FQNEAQ (reference sequence). CDR3 in DNA: TGTGCCAGCAGCTTCAGAGGGGGTAGCACAGATACGCAGTATTTT. It specifies CASSFRGGSTDTQYF. The variable domain in full, with the rest retrieved from reference TRBV7-9 and TRBJ2-3, is DTGVSQNPRHKITKRGQNVTFRCDPISEHNRLYWYRQTLGQGPEFLTYFQNEAQLEKSRLLSDRFSAERPKGSFSTLEIQRTEQGDSAMYLCASSFRGGSTDTQYFGPGTRLTVL.

Ten or more counts support this clone. The J gene is TRBJ2-7, the V gene TRBV5-5; 9 nucleotides agree with TRBD1. The CDR3 sequence is 14 residues long. V lost 5 bases, J lost 3 bases, and 6 bases stayed unmatched. Germline lookup yields CDR1 SGHKS and CDR2 YYEKEE (reference sequence). DNA for the CDR3: TGTGCCAGCAGTTACGGGACAGGGTACTACGAGCAGTACTTC. Its translation: CASSYGTGYYEQYF.

This clone was seen a handful of times. The V gene is TRBV27, the J gene TRBJ1-2; perhaps TRBD1 as D (5 bases). The CDR3 consists of 13 residues. Germline V lookup: CDR1 MNHEY, CDR2 SMNVEV (reference sequence). The V end was cut by 5 bases, the J end by 6 bases, with 13 bases between. The CDR3: CASSGDAGHGYTF. CDR3 DNA: TGTGCCAGCAGTGGGGACGCGGGGCATGGCTACACCTTC.

This clone was seen a few times. The gene calls are TRBV5-4 and TRBJ1-2; D is undetermined. The CDR3 consists of 13 residues. The ends were cut back, 4 bases at V and 8 bases at J, with 15 bases in the middle. The germline V gene has CDR1 SGHNT and CDR2 YYREEE (reference sequence). CDR3 sequence reads: CASSHFTGSGYTF. The CDR3 DNA sequence: TGTGCCAGCAGCCACTTTACGGGGAGCGGCTACACCTTC.

This clone appeared many times. The chain is built from TRBV19 and TRBJ2-1, with 8 nucleotides matching TRBD2. The CDR3 loop spans 17 amino acids. The germline CDR1 and CDR2 sequences are LNHDA and SQIVND (reference sequence). Germline trimming cut 0 bases from V and 9 bases from J; bases unmatched to any gene: 13. This chain's CDR3 is CASSIDSPWTGGSEQFF. As DNA, the CDR3 is TGTGCCAGTAGTATAGATAGTCCCTGGACGGGAGGGAGTGAGCAGTTCTTC.

This clone was observed at least ten times. The CDR3 sequence: CASSKGLVASETQYF. CDR3 in DNA: TGTGCCAGCAGTAAAGGACTAGTCGCGTCCGAGACCCAGTACTTC. This sequence joins TRBV6-5 and TRBJ2-5; 7 bases are a match to TRBD2. CDR1 and CDR2 from the germline V gene are MNHEY and SVGAGI. Germline trimming cut 5 bases from V and 5 bases from J; bases unmatched to any gene: 11. There are 15 residues in the CDR3.

In this sample, this clone turned up many times. The V and J genes are TRBV27 and TRBJ2-1; tentatively, D is TRBD2 (6 bases). Germline V CDR1 and CDR2: MNHEY, SMNVEV (reference sequence). CDR3 length: 15 amino acids. The ends were cut back, 8 bases at V and 0 bases at J, with 14 bases in the middle. The CDR3, as DNA: TGTGCCAGCGGCGGGCGGGGAAGCTCCTACAATGAGCAGTTCTTC. This gives the protein CASGGRGSSYNEQFF.

This clone was observed many times. This rearrangement joins TRBV6-5 to TRBJ2-7, with TRBD2 as a possible D gene (6 bases). The CDR3 extends over 13 amino acids. The V and J ends lost 2 bases and 4 bases respectively, with 9 bases between them. The germline V gene encodes CDR1 MNHEY and CDR2 SVGAGI. The CDR3 loop reads CASSYRDSYEQYF. The CDR3 nucleotides read TGTGCCAGCAGTTACCGGGACTCGTACGAGCAGTACTTC.

This clone appeared many times. The V gene is TRBV6-1, the J gene TRBJ1-2; maybe TRBD1 (5 bases). CDR3 size: 15 residues. Trimming pared 5 bases from V and 5 bases from J, leaving 18 bases between. Germline CDR1 is MNHNS and CDR2 is SASEGT. The CDR3: CASSTQGGLGYGYTF. In nucleotides, the CDR3 is TGTGCCAGCAGTACCCAGGGAGGACTGGGGTATGGCTACACCTTC.

In its sample, this clone was seen a few times. This rearrangement joins TRBV27 to TRBJ2-2, with 9 bases matching TRBD2. The ends lost 0 bases at V and 5 bases at J; junction bases unmatched: 4. The germline CDR1 and CDR2 sequences are MNHEY and SMNVEV (reference sequence). This CDR3 is built from 16 residues. CDR3 protein: CASSLSSGRWTGELFF. CDR3 in DNA: TGTGCCAGCAGTTTATCGAGCGGGAGGTGGACCGGGGAGCTGTTTTTT.